This entry concerns a single T cell receptor (beta chain). This sample was included in a study of resident and recirculating memory T cells in vitiligo. Study-level background: Epidermis came from shave biopsies of lesional and nonlesional sites, plus PBMCs.

Assay used: immunoSEQ multiplex PCR; TCRdb lists only in-frame clones, some missing. The data contain 72,000 or so clones, about 90% of them seen just once; the ten biggest clones take up approximately 4.8%. The CDR3 consists of 15 residues. Germline assignment: CDR1 SGHTA and CDR2 FQGNSA. V gave up 3 bases and J gave up 5 bases; unmatched junction bases: 9. No vitiligo treatment was given during the prior three months. This receptor was identified in a male donor with vitiligo. The genes are TRBV7-2 and TRBJ2-7; 8 bases line up with TRBD2. Sequenced material: blood. The CDR3 region has the DNA TGTGCCAGCAGCTTCTCCGGGACTAGACCCCACGAGCAGTACTTC. Translated, it gives CASSFSGTRPHEQYF. Drawing the rest from reference TRBV7-2 and TRBJ2-7, the complete variable domain is GAGVSQSPSNKVTEKGKDVELRCDPISGHTALYWYRQSLGQGLEFLIYFQGNSAPDKSGLPSDRFSAERTGGSVSTLTIQRTQQEDSAVYLCASSFSGTRPHEQYFGPGTRLTVT.